This T cell receptor beta chain was profiled in a study of identical twins. Study outcomes and limitations: Within twin pairs, the out-of-frame alpha sequences they shared showed excess low generation probability.

After template switching added a universal primer site, the resulting cDNA carried unique molecular identifiers. Each CDR3 protein is one row after TCRdb ran MiXCR on the 5' RACE reads. The data show 640,000 or so distinct CDR3 sequences, 5.5% to 6.5% seen once. A word on this clonotype: As yet, its antigen is unknown.

The germline V gene encodes CDR1 DFQATT and CDR2 SNEGSKA (reference sequence). This CDR3 is 14 amino acids long. Trimming removed 3 bases at V and 5 bases at J, with 14 bases between. Healthy Caucasians alone served as donors. This clonotype originated in a man between 18 and 29 years old in good health. The chain carries TRBV20-1 and TRBJ2-1; TRBD2 might be the D (6 bases). The sequenced sample was naive T cells sorted from blood. As DNA, the CDR3 is TGCAGTGCTAGGGACTATAGAGCGCACAATGAGCAGTTCTTC. It is translated as CSARDYRAHNEQFF.